This entry lists 11 T cell receptor beta chains sequenced from one sample in a study of OX40 agonist ivuxolimab in advanced cancers. Here immunoSEQ multiplex PCR was the method, and the copy in TCRdb shows in-frame clones only, minus some. The sample comprises roughly 18,000 clones, around 83% of which are singletons, and roughly 13% rests with the top ten. The sample consisted of CD4+ or CD8+ T cells sorted from blood, taken in a trial of the OX40 agonist ivuxolimab. These receptors were obtained from an adult with an advanced solid tumor such as melanoma, head and neck, liver or kidney cancer.

The CDR3 sequence: CASSPGGGNQPQHF. The CDR3 DNA follows: TGCGCCAGCAGCCCGGGAGGGGGGAATCAGCCCCAGCATTTT. This rearrangement joins TRBV5-1 to TRBJ1-5, with D perhaps TRBD1 (6 bases). V was cut by 4 bases and J by 4 bases, with 12 bases left in between. The CDR3 runs 14 residues. CDR1 and CDR2 (germline): SGHRS, YFSETQ.

As DNA, the CDR3 is TGCGCCAGCAAGGGAGGGGGCTTTGCAACTAATGAAAAACTGTTTTTT. This sequence encodes CASKGGGFATNEKLFF. This rearrangement joins TRBV10-2 to TRBJ1-4, with 7 bases that match TRBD1. The CDR3 totals 16 residues. Trimming took 7 bases from V and 0 from J; bases not matched to a gene: 8. Germline lookup yields CDR1 WSHSY and CDR2 SAAADI.

V gene TRBV2 combines with J gene TRBJ1-5; TRBD1 aligns across 7 bases. Germline V CDR1 and CDR2: SNHLY, FYNNEI. Trimming cost V 5 bases and J 4 bases; bases outside gene matches: 11. This CDR3 region has 16 residues. CDR3 residues: CASSLGQGVKNQPQHF. The CDR3 DNA is TGTGCCAGCAGTCTAGGTCAGGGGGTTAAAAATCAGCCCCAGCATTTT.

The gene calls are TRBV28 and TRBJ2-6; D is undetermined. Germline V lookup: CDR1 MDHEN, CDR2 SYDVKM. The V gene lost 5 bases and the J gene lost 0 bases, with 14 bases spanning the gap. The CDR3 spans 17 residues. In nucleotides, the CDR3 is TGTGCCAGCAGTCGACCGGGTCAACTCTCTGGGGCCAACGTCCTGACTTTC. Translated: CASSRPGQLSGANVLTF.

This clone has more than one count but fewer than ten. V is TRBV28 and J is TRBJ1-5, with 7 bases lining up with TRBD1. The CDR3 is 15 residues long. The germline gives CDR1 MDHEN, CDR2 SYDVKM. V lost 6 bases to trimming and J lost 5 bases; unmatched junction nucleotides: 10. For the CDR3, the DNA is TGTGCCAGCAGACCGCAGGGGGTCTGGTATCAGCCCCAGCATTTT. Its translation is CASRPQGVWYQPQHF.

The chain joins TRBV2 to TRBJ2-6; 9 positions agree with TRBD2. From germline, CDR1 is SNHLY and CDR2 FYNNEI. The length of the CDR3 is 17 residues. J gave up 0 bases and V 10 bases, and 10 bases lay outside the gene matches. CDR3 amino acids: CATTGLAGNSGANVLTF. CDR3 coding DNA: TGTGCCACCACAGGTCTAGCGGGAAACTCTGGGGCCAACGTCCTGACTTTC. Full variable domain (missing parts from reference TRBV2 and TRBJ2-6): EPEVTQTPSHQVTQMGQEVILRCVPISNHLYFYWYRQILGQKVEFLVSFYNNEISEKSEIFDDQFSVERPDGSNFTLKIRSTKLEDSAMYFCATTGLAGNSGANVLTFGAGSRLTVL.

The V gene is TRBV4-1, the J gene TRBJ2-7, with D maybe TRBD2 (6 bases). The CDR3 is 14 amino acids. The germline V gene has CDR1 MGHRA and CDR2 YSYEKL. Trimming removed 2 bases at V and 6 bases at J, with 14 bases between. The CDR3: CASSQSASVGEQYF. CDR3 sequence (DNA): TGCGCCAGCAGCCAAAGCGCTAGCGTCGGCGAGCAGTACTTC.

The rearrangement links TRBV13 to TRBJ2-1, with TRBD1 matching over 9 bases. Germline trimming cut 0 bases from V and 7 bases from J; bases unmatched to any gene: 4. The length of the CDR3 is 15 residues. CDR1 and CDR2 from the germline V gene are PRHDT and FYEKMQ (reference sequence). The CDR3 region has the DNA TGTGCCAGCAGCTTAGGCGGACAGGGGCGGAATGAGCAGTTCTTC. Its protein is CASSLGGQGRNEQFF.

The V gene is TRBV7-2, the J gene TRBJ2-6; a weak D match, TRBD1 (6 bases). Trimming pared 5 bases from V and 0 bases from J, leaving 11 bases between. The length of the CDR3 is 16 residues. Germline V lookup: CDR1 SGHTA, CDR2 FQGNSA. CDR3 in DNA: TGTGCCAGCAGCGCCGACAGGAACTCTGGGGCCAACGTCCTGACTTTC. It translates to CASSADRNSGANVLTF.

The rearrangement joins TRBV19 to TRBJ2-7, with 10 positions matching TRBD2. CDR1 and CDR2 (germline): LNHDA, SQIVND (reference sequence). The CDR3 is 13 residues long. V gave up 7 bases and J gave up 7 bases; unmatched junction bases: 7. Written as DNA, the CDR3 is TGTGCCAGTAAAAAGCGGGAGGGCTGGGAGCAGTACTTC. Translated: CASKKREGWEQYF.

J is TRBJ1-2 and V is TRBV19; no clear D. V was clipped by 0 bases and J by 2 bases, with 1 base between them. Germline loops: CDR1 LNHDA, CDR2 SQIVND (reference sequence). The CDR3 totals 12 residues. CDR3 protein: CASSIENYGYTF. In DNA, the CDR3 is TGTGCCAGTAGTATAGAAAACTATGGCTACACCTTC.